In its sample, the clone carrying this TCR beta chain was seen a few times. The antigen remains unidentified. This sample is part of a study of graft-versus-host responses after intestinal transplantation. Study summary: Transplant types were multivisceral, liver-intestinal, or isolated intestinal. Study findings and constraints: High graft-versus-host to host-versus-graft clonal ratios were seen in allografts of patients with graft-donor T cell macrochimerism. GvH clones surfaced in recipient marrow, some emerging earlier in ileum or blood.

Here immunoSEQ multiplex PCR was the method, and the copy in TCRdb shows in-frame clones only, minus some. The sample holds 50,000 to 60,000 clones, 80% to 95% seen once. The length of the CDR3 is 14 residues. Looked up from germline, CDR1 is MNHEY and CDR2 is SMNVEV (reference sequence). With 6 bases removed from V and 1 base from J, the gap between germline ends came to 10 bases. This TCR came from a human donor who was the organ donor for an intestinal transplant. The chain recombines TRBV27 with TRBJ1-5; D is perhaps TRBD1 (6 bases). This sample comprised unstimulated CD4+ T cells sorted from spleen or lymph node cells, obtained before transplant. The CDR3 DNA sequence: TGTGCCAGCAGGGGGACAAAAAGCAATCAGCCCCAGCATTTT. Protein sequence: CASRGTKSNQPQHF.